This T cell receptor (beta chain) originates from a study of CD8 T cells in Susac syndrome. In the case of this clonotype: No antigen is known for it.

RNA in amounts of roughly 0.45 to 1 ug was reverse transcribed with random hexamers. Amplification of TCR beta CDR3 was carried out by immunoSEQ multiplex PCR, which covered 54 Vbeta and 13 Jbeta segments. TCRdb re-derived calls from the immunoSEQ multiplex PCR reads in MiXCR, one entry per CDR3 protein. The data hold 150,000 or so distinct CDR3 sequences, with roughly 93% observed a single time. The CDR3 has 14 residues. Trimming took 0 bases from V and 4 from J; bases not matched to a gene: 2. Germline assignment: CDR1 SGHRS and CDR2 YFSETQ. General study findings and limits: Only a relatively small number of individuals were included in the TCR sequencing and HLA analysis.

The study sequenced TCR beta in blood CD8+ and CD4+ T cells. The CD8+ and CD4+ T cells were isolated magnetically using a negative isolation approach, whereas the TEMRA cells were enriched by FACS. The chain combines TRBV5-1 with TRBJ2-5; the match to TRBD1 covers 8 bases. This receptor was obtained from a human donor in good health. The sequenced material came from CD4+ T cells from PBMCs. The CDR3, as DNA: TGCGCCAGCAGCTTGGATACAGGGGGAGAGACCCAGTACTTC. This codes for CASSLDTGGETQYF.